A single sample gave rise to the 5 T cell receptor beta chains below, sequenced in a study of T cell changes during pregnancy in multiple sclerosis. Method: immunoSEQ multiplex PCR; TCRdb's copy keeps in-frame clones and lacks some. The repertoire holds around 69,000 clones, with around 90% as singletons. Sample: peripheral blood, taken in the third trimester of pregnancy. Source of these receptors: a female donor with multiple sclerosis, enrolled in a pregnancy study.

The chain is built from TRBV19 and TRBJ2-3, with 7 bases that match TRBD2. Germline lookup yields CDR1 LNHDA and CDR2 SQIVND (reference sequence). The CDR3 is made up of 16 amino acids. After removal of 6 bases from V and 8 bases from J, the junction contained 17 bases not matched to a gene. CDR3 bases: TGTGCCAGTAGAGATATAGCGGGTCCTAGTCTGGGTACGCAGTATTTT. This translates into CASRDIAGPSLGTQYF.

The rearrangement joins TRBV18 to TRBJ1-1, with 8 positions matching TRBD1. CDR1 KGHSH and CDR2 LQKENI come from the germline V gene. This CDR3 spans 13 amino acids. The V and J ends lost 6 bases and 5 bases, in that order; junction bases with no gene match: 5. DNA for the CDR3: TGTGCCAGCTCGACAACAGGGGGGACTGAAGCTTTCTTT. It encodes CASSTTGGTEAFF.

The V and J genes are TRBV5-1 and TRBJ2-5, with 8 bases fitting TRBD2. The CDR3 extends over 16 amino acids. Germline CDR1 and CDR2: SGHRS and YFSETQ. J lost 5 bases, V lost 4 bases, and 13 bases had no gene match. The CDR3 spells CASSGSLRGAGETQYF. In DNA form, the CDR3 reads TGCGCCAGCAGCGGAAGCTTGCGGGGGGCCGGGGAGACCCAGTACTTC.

The V gene is TRBV7-2, the J gene TRBJ2-5, with D perhaps matching TRBD1 (5 bases). The CDR3 length is 13 residues. The germline gives CDR1 SGHTA, CDR2 FQGNSA. The V end lost 7 bases, the J end lost 5 bases, and 14 bases lay between the germline ends. CDR3 sequence reads: CASNAGPGETQYF. Written as DNA, the CDR3 is TGTGCCAGCAACGCCGGACCAGGGGAGACCCAGTACTTC.

A remark on this clone: Its ends do not fully match the called genes, so a read error is possible. The rearrangement joins TRBV19 to TRBJ1-3, with TRBD1 matching over 8 bases. CDR1 and CDR2 (germline): LNHDA, SQIVND (reference sequence). This CDR3 is 20 amino acids long. CDR3 coding DNA: TGTGCCAGCAGTAGGCAGTACGGGACAGGAGCCTTATTCCTCGGAAACACCATATATTTT. This codes for CASSRQYGTGALFLGNTIYF.